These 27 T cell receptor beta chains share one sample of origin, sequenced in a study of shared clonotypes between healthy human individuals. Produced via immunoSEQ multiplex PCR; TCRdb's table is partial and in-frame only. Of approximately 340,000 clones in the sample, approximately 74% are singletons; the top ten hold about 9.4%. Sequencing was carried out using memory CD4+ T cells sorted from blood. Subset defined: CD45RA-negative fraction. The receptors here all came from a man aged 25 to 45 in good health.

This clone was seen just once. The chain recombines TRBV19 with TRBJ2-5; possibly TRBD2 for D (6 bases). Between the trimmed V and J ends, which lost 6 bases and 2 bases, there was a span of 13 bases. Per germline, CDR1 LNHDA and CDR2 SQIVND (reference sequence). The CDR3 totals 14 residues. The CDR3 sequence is CASSPPEGQETQYF. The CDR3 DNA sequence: TGTGCCAGTAGCCCACCGGAGGGGCAAGAGACCCAGTACTTC.

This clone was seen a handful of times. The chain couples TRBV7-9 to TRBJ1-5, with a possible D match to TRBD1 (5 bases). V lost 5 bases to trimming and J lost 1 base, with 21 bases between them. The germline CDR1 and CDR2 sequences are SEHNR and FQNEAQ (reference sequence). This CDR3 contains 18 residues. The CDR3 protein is CASSQSGASGLSNQPQHF. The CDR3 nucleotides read TGTGCCAGCAGCCAGTCCGGGGCCTCGGGGTTGAGCAATCAGCCCCAGCATTTT.

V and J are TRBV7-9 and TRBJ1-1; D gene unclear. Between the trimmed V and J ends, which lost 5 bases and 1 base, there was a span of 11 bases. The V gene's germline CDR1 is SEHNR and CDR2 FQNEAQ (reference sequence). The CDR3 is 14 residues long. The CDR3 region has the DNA TGTGCCAGCAGCATGTTCACAGAGAACACTGAAGCTTTCTTT. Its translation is CASSMFTENTEAFF.

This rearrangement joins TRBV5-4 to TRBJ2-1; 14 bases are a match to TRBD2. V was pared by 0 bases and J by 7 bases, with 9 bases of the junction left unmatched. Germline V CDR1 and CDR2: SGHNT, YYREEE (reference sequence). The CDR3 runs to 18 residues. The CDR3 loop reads CASSLAQGLAGVVNEQFF. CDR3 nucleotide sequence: TGTGCCAGCAGCTTGGCCCAGGGACTAGCGGGAGTGGTAAATGAGCAGTTCTTC.

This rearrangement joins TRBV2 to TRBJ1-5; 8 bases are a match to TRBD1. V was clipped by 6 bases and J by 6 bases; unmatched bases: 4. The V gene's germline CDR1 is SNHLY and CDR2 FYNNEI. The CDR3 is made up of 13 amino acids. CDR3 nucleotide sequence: TGTGCCAGCAGAAAGACAGGGGTTCAGCCCCAGCATTTT. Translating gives CASRKTGVQPQHF.

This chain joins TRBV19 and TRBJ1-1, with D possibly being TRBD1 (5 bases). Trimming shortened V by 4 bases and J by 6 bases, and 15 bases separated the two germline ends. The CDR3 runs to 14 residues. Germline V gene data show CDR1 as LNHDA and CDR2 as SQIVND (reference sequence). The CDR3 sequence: CASSTGRGRAEAFF. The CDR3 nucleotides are TGTGCCAGTAGTACAGGACGGGGCAGGGCTGAAGCTTTCTTT.

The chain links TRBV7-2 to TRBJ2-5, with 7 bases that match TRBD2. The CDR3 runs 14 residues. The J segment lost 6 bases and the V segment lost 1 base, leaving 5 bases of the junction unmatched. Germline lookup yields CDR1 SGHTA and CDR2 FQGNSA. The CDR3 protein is CASSLEGGRKTQYF. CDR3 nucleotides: TGTGCCAGCAGCTTAGAAGGCGGGAGAAAGACCCAGTACTTC. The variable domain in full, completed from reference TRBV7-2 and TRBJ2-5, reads GAGVSQSPSNKVTEKGKDVELRCDPISGHTALYWYRQSLGQGLEFLIYFQGNSAPDKSGLPSDRFSAERTGGSVSTLTIQRTQQEDSAVYLCASSLEGGRKTQYFGPGTRLLVL.

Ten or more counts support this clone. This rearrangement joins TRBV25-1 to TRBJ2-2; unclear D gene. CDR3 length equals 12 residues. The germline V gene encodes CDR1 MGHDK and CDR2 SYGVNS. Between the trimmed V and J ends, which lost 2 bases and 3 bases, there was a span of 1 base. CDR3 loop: CASSEDTGELFF. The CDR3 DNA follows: TGTGCCAGCAGTGAAGACACCGGGGAGCTGTTTTTT.

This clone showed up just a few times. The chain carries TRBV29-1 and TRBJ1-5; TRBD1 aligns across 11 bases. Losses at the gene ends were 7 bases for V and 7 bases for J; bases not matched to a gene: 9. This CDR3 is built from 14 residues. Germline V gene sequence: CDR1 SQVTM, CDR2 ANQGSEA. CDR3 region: CSARDRGMGQPQHF. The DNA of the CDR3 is TGCAGCGCCAGGGACAGGGGGATGGGGCAGCCCCAGCATTTT.

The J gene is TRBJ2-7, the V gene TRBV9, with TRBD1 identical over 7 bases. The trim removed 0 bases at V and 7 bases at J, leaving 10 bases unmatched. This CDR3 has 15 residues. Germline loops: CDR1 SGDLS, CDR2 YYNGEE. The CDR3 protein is CASSVADRALEEQYF. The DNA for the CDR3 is TGTGCCAGCAGCGTAGCAGACAGGGCCCTCGAAGAGCAGTACTTC.

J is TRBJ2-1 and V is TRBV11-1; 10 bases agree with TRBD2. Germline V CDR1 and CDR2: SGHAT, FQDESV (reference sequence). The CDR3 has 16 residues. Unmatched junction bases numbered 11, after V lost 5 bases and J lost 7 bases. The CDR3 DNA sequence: TGTGCCAGCAGCCGACTAACTAGCGGGGATAGTAATGAGCAGTTCTTC. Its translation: CASSRLTSGDSNEQFF.

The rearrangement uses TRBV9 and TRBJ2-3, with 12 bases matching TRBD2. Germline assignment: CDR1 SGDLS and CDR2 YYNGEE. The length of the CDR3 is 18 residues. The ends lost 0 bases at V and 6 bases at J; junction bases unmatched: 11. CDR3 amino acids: CASSVEGLAGGPRDTQYF. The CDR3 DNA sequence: TGTGCCAGCAGCGTAGAGGGGCTAGCGGGAGGGCCGCGGGATACGCAGTATTTT.

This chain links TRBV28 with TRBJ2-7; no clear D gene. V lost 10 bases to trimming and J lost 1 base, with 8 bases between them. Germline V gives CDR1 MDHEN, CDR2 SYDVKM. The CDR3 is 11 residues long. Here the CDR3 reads CATGSSYEQYF. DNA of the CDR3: TGTGCCACCGGTTCATCCTACGAGCAGTACTTC.

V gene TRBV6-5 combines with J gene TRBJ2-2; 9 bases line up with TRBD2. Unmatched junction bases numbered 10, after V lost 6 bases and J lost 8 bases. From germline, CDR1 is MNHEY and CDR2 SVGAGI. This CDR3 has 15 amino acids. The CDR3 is CASSPRASGKGELFF. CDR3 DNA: TGTGCCAGCAGCCCCCGTGCTAGCGGGAAAGGGGAGCTGTTTTTT.

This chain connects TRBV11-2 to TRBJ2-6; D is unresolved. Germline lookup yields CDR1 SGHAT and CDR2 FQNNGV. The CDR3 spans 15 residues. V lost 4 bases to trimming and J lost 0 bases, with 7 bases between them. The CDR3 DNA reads TGTGCCAGCAGCTCTAGACTCTCTGGGGCCAACGTCCTGACTTTC. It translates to CASSSRLSGANVLTF.

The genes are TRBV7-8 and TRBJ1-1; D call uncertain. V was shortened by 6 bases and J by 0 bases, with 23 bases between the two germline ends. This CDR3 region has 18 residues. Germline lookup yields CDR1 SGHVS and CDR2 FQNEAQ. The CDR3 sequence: CASRLTDSGVIMNTEAFF. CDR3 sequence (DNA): TGTGCCAGCAGATTAACCGACTCGGGCGTAATCATGAACACTGAAGCTTTCTTT. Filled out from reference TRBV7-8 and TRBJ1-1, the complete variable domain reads GAGVSQSPRYKVAKRGQDVALRCDPISGHVSLFWYQQALGQGPEFLTYFQNEAQLDKSGLPSDRFFAERPEGSVSTLKIQRTQQEDSAVYLCASRLTDSGVIMNTEAFFGQGTRLTVV.

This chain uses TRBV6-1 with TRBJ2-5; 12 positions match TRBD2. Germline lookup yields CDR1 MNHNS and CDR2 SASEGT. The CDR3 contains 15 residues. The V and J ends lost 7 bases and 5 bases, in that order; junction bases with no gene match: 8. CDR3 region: CASTRLAGASETQYF. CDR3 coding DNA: TGTGCCAGCACTCGACTAGCGGGAGCTTCTGAGACCCAGTACTTC.

CDR3 region: CASSVQGFAGELFF. The DNA of the CDR3 is TGTGCCAGCAGCGTACAGGGGTTCGCCGGGGAGCTGTTTTTT. The chain is built from TRBV9 and TRBJ2-2; perhaps TRBD1 as D (6 bases). The V gene lost 1 base and the J gene lost 6 bases, with 10 bases spanning the gap. Germline V gene lookup returns CDR1 SGDLS and CDR2 YYNGEE. This CDR3 comprises 14 residues.

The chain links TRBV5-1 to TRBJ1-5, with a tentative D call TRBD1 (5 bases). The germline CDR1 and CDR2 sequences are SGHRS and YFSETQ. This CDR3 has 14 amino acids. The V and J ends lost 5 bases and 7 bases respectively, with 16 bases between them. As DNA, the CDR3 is TGCGCCAGCAGTAAAGACGGGAACAGGCAGCCCCAGCATTTT. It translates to CASSKDGNRQPQHF.

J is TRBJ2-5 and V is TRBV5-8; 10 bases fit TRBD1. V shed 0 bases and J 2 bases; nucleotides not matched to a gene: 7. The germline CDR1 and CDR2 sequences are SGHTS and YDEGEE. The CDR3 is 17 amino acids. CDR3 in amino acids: CASSLGGTGANQETQYF. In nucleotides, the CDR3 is TGTGCCAGCAGCTTGGGTGGGACAGGGGCGAATCAAGAGACCCAGTACTTC.

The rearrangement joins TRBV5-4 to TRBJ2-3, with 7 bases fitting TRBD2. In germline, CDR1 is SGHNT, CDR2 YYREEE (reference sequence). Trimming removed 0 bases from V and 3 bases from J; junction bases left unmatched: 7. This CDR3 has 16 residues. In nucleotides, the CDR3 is TGTGCCAGCAGCTTGGTGGGGGGAGGGCCAACAGATACGCAGTATTTT. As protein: CASSLVGGGPTDTQYF.

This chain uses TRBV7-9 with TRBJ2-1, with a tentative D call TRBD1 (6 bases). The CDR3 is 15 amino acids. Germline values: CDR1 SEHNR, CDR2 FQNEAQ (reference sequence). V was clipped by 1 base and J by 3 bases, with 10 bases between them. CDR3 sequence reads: CASSLDGQYYNEQFF. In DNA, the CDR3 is TGTGCCAGCAGCTTAGATGGACAGTACTACAATGAGCAGTTCTTC.

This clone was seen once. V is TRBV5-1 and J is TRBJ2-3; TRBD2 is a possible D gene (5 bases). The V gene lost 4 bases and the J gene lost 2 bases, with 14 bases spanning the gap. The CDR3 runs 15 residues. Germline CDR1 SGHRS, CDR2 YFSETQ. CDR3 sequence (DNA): TGCGCCAGCAGCGACCCGCGGGTAACCACAGATACGCAGTATTTT. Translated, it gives CASSDPRVTTDTQYF.

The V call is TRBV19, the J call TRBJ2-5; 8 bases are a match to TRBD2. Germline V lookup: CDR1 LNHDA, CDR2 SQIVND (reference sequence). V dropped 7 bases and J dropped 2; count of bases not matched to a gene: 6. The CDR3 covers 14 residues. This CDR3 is CASTRGGNQETQYF. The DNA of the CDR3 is TGTGCCAGTACCCGGGGGGGGAATCAAGAGACCCAGTACTTC. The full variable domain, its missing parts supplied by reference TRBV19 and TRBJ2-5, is DGGITQSPKYLFRKEGQNVTLSCEQNLNHDAMYWYRQDPGQGLRLIYYSQIVNDFQKGDIAEGYSVSREKKESFPLTVTSAQKNPTAFYLCASTRGGNQETQYFGPGTRLLVL.

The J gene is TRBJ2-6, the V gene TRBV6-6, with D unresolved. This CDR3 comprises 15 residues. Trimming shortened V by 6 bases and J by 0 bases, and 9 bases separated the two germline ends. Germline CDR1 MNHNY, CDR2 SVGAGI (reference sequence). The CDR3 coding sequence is TGTGCCAGCAGCGTACACCTCTCTGGGGCCAACGTCCTGACTTTC. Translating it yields CASSVHLSGANVLTF.

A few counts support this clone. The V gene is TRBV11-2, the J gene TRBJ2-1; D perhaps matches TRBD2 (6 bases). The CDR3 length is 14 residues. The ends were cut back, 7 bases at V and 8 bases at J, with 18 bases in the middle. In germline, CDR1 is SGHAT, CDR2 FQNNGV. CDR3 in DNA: TGTGCCAGCAAGGGGACTCCTCAGTCCTATGAGCAGTTCTTC. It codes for CASKGTPQSYEQFF.

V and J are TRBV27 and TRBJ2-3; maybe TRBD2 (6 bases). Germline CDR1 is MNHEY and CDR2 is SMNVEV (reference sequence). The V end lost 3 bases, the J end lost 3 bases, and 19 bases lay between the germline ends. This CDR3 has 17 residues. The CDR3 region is CASSFTGTWGRTDTQYF. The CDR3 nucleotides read TGTGCCAGCAGTTTTACCGGGACTTGGGGTCGAACAGATACGCAGTATTTT.